The T cell receptor beta chain under discussion was sequenced for a study of T cell responses to AZD1222 COVID-19 vaccine listed by TCRdb under 2021. Regarding the study in general: A total of just over 230 trial participants underwent TCR sequencing, of whom roughly 210 received two doses of AZD1222 and about 25 received two doses of the MenACWY control vaccine. Trial participants were enrolled by age into 18-55, 56-69 and 70-plus year subgroups, with about 150, 27 and 61 TCR-sequenced participants respectively. The research as a whole found: Participants were mostly white British and included more females than males, and it was suggested by the authors that clonal diversity may have been underestimated. CD4 TCRs associated with the vaccine covered the entire spike protein, and the dominant responses were in regions 160-218 and 743-854. Because no samples from the day 14 peak response were available, repertoires could be characterized only after the peak T cell response. The 56-69-year group was small, and its depth increase did not reach significance, likely because of low power. After two AZD1222 doses, both the breadth and the depth of spike-specific TCRs were significantly higher than at day 0 and than in MenACWY recipients. Conclusions about previously exposed vaccinees are limited because only 6 or 7 AZD1222 recipients were SARS-CoV-2 seropositive at baseline. Reportedly, almost half of the unique spike-specific TCRs recognized epitopes lying outside the regions that are mutated in the B.1.351 and B.1.1.7 variants.

The sample's time point label, decoded: about 28 days (+/-7) after the second vaccine dose. AZD1222 recipients whose second dose came at about 4 weeks and those whose second dose came at about 12 weeks were combined into one group, since spike-specific TCR depth and breadth did not differ between the two schedules. The vaccinee samples were drawn from two UK trials, COV001 and COV002, one of which was a single-blind randomized controlled phase 2/3 trial testing AZD1222 (ChAdOx1 nCoV-19) in healthy adults. Trial participant PBMC samples were collected at day 0 and day 28 after the second dose for TCRbeta chain sequencing. About this clone itself: Which antigen it targets is not known. Base qualities are not at hand, and no much larger clone is one base apart.

The CDR3 regions of human TCRbeta chains were analyzed by immunosequencing. The study's own analysis went as follows. TCRs in the repertoires were matched against a reference library of SARS-CoV-2-specific TCRs that had been generated with the MIRA antigen-specificity platform. Breadth was defined as the fraction of unique TCRs that were SARS-CoV-2-associated. Depth was defined as the fraction of total T cells that were SARS-CoV-2-associated. Using the MIRA data, every spike-specific TCR was mapped to the spike region that the TCR reacted to and assigned to either a CD4 or a CD8 class. Log10-transformed breadth and depth values were compared by one-way ANOVA with Sidak's multiple comparisons tests. TCRdb carries this immuneACCESS record with in-frame sequences only. Its versions omit some clonotypes, under half of them owing to an unresolved V gene in the studies checked, with the rest unexplained. That table supplies the V and J calls and clone size; D and trimming were determined from the DNA. The sample yields about 130,000 clones; more than 90% were counted once. 1% to 1.3% of the sample belongs to the ten largest clones.

The germline V gene (reference sequence) specifies MNHNY as CDR1 and SVGAGI as CDR2. The CDR3 runs 20 amino acids, cysteine and phenylalanine included. Only the CDR3 DNA is retained, 60 bases long and in frame from the first base. V and J are truncated by 6 bases and 6 bases respectively, leaving an intervening sequence of 33 bases. This TCR derives from an adult who received the AZD1222 COVID-19 vaccine. The V gene is TRBV6-6 and the J gene is TRBJ1-5; TRBD1 is perhaps the D gene, given 5 matching bases. Here the sequenced sample was peripheral blood, taken 28 days after the second AZD1222 dose. The DNA sequence is TGTGCCAGCAGACGAAACAGTAATTTGGGGGAGAGGGGTTTTTCTCAGCCCCAGCATTTT. Its protein product is CASRRNSNLGERGFSQPQHF.